The present T cell receptor beta chain was sequenced within a study of cytomegalovirus exposure and HLA in healthy donors. Germline-derived CDR1 and CDR2 are MNHEY and SMNVEV (reference sequence). This CDR3 contains 14 residues. V lost 5 bases and J lost 6, with 14 bases in between. Donors were drawn from the approximately 120-subject validation cohort, separate from the 666-subject first cohort. Sequencing used immunoSEQ multiplex PCR; TCRdb keeps in-frame clones, though not all of them. The sample consists of 150,000 to 200,000 clones, around nine tenths of them appearing once. Study-level findings and limits: Across donors, most TCRs were seen rarely, yet some public ones were widespread.

A note on this clone: Its antigen remains unidentified.

The sequence was collected from a man aged 25-40 years in good health and CMV-seropositive. The rearrangement joins TRBV27 to TRBJ2-1, with D possibly being TRBD1 (6 bases). The sequenced sample consisted of PBMCs. The CDR3 region is CASSPQGSGNEQFF. The CDR3 coding sequence is TGTGCCAGCAGTCCACAGGGTAGTGGCAATGAGCAGTTCTTC.